Each of the 9 T cell receptor beta chains below was sequenced from the same sample in a study of blood T cell repertoires in COVID-19. Method: immunoSEQ multiplex PCR; TCRdb's copy keeps in-frame clones and lacks some. The sample has 180,000 or so clones, over 70% seen once; the top ten hold 9.5% to 11%. Sequenced sample: PBMCs or T cells enriched from blood (not recorded which). The source is a man between 45 and 60 years old who had recovered from COVID-19.

The V and J genes are TRBV5-1 and TRBJ1-2; the match to TRBD1 covers 8 bases. CDR1 SGHRS and CDR2 YFSETQ come from the germline V gene. This CDR3 contains 16 residues. After removal of 2 bases from V and 1 base from J, the junction contained 7 bases not matched to a gene. The CDR3 loop reads CASSFPTGGSNYGYTF. CDR3 sequence (DNA): TGCGCCAGCAGCTTCCCCACAGGGGGAAGTAACTATGGCTACACCTTC.

V gene TRBV6-4 combines with J gene TRBJ1-4; D is undetermined. The V end was cut by 2 bases, the J end by 5 bases, with 18 bases between. The CDR3 extends over 17 amino acids. Germline V gene data show CDR1 as MRHNA and CDR2 as SNTAGT. The CDR3, as DNA: TGTGCCAGCAGTGACAGCGGGCCCCGGGGTGAGAATGAAAAACTGTTTTTT. It yields the protein CASSDSGPRGENEKLFF.

The chain recombines TRBV6-5 with TRBJ2-2, with D possibly matching TRBD1 (6 bases). Germline loops: CDR1 MNHEY, CDR2 SVGAGI. CDR3 length equals 14 residues. Trimming cost V 6 bases and J 7 bases, with 15 bases left between them. CDR3 in DNA: TGTGCCAGCAGCCTACAGGGATATCACGGGGAGCTGTTTTTT. Its protein product is CASSLQGYHGELFF.

This chain links TRBV28 with TRBJ2-7; 10 bases line up with TRBD1. Germline lookup yields CDR1 MDHEN and CDR2 SYDVKM. CDR3 length: 13 residues. Trimming at V came to 5 bases and at J to 6 bases, leaving 4 bases not matched to a gene. This CDR3 reads CASSAGTGAEQYF. CDR3 coding DNA: TGTGCCAGCAGTGCCGGGACAGGGGCCGAGCAGTACTTC.

The rearrangement joins TRBV19 to TRBJ1-1; TRBD1 agrees at 7 bases. V lost 7 bases to trimming and J lost 0 bases; unmatched junction nucleotides: 8. Germline loops: CDR1 LNHDA, CDR2 SQIVND (reference sequence). The CDR3 covers 15 residues. The CDR3 nucleotides are TGTGCCAGTAAAGGGGGCTTAGGATTGAACACTGAAGCTTTCTTT. It encodes CASKGGLGLNTEAFF. Supplemented by reference TRBV19 and TRBJ1-1, the full variable domain reads DGGITQSPKYLFRKEGQNVTLSCEQNLNHDAMYWYRQDPGQGLRLIYYSQIVNDFQKGDIAEGYSVSREKKESFPLTVTSAQKNPTAFYLCASKGGLGLNTEAFFGQGTRLTVV.

This chain uses TRBV12-3 or TRBV12-4 with TRBJ2-7; no reliable D call. The germline V and J ends were trimmed by 1 base and 5 bases, with 9 bases remaining between them. The CDR3 is 13 amino acids. CDR3 bases: TGTGCCAGCAGTTTAGGTTTCAGTGACGAGCAGTACTTC. Residues: CASSLGFSDEQYF.

The gene calls are TRBV5-6 and TRBJ2-2; the D is unclear. The CDR3 covers 16 residues. V shed 4 bases and J shed 0 bases, with 13 bases lying between them. CDR1 is SGHDT, CDR2 YYEEEE, per germline. CDR3 in amino acids: CASSHRSGSNTGELFF. The CDR3 DNA is TGTGCCAGCAGCCACCGGTCCGGGTCGAACACCGGGGAGCTGTTTTTT.

The rearrangement uses TRBV7-3 and TRBJ1-5, with 8 bases matching TRBD1. The V and J ends lost 6 bases and 9 bases, in that order; junction bases with no gene match: 10. The germline CDR1 and CDR2 sequences are SGHTA and FQGTGA. CDR3 size: 14 residues. DNA for the CDR3: TGTGCCAGCAGGCCAAACAGGGGGATGCGGCCCCAGCATTTT. Translating gives CASRPNRGMRPQHF.

The rearrangement uses TRBV7-9 and TRBJ1-2; possible D gene TRBD1, 6 bases. The V and J ends lost 5 bases and 2 bases respectively, with 9 bases between them. The length of the CDR3 is 13 residues. CDR1 and CDR2 from the germline V gene are SEHNR and FQNEAQ (reference sequence). The CDR3 DNA sequence: TGTGCCAGCAGCCGTGGACAGAACTATGGCTACACCTTC. Protein sequence: CASSRGQNYGYTF.